This is a list of T cell receptor beta chains from one sample in a study of T cell repertoires in cytomegalovirus infection. TCRdb recomputed calls from the reads with MiXCR, one row per CDR3 protein. In the table there are some 150,000 distinct CDR3 sequences, 6.5% of which are singletons. Sequenced material: PBMCs. Receptors originate from a human donor in good health (CMV status not recorded). Some clones in this sample may be carry-over from other donors' samples. Both conserved end residues are part of each CDR3. Fields, in order: J gene, clone size, D gene, V gene, CDR3 DNA, CDR3 protein. The D gene is left open where the match is weak. A clone size is listed for some rows: how often the clone was seen (once, few, many), or a class if it is expanded.

TRBJ1-1 many - TRBV12-3/TRBV12-4 TGTGCCAGCAGCCCAATCCGGAGTACTGAAGCTTTCTTT CASSPIRSTEAFF
TRBJ2-1 many TRBD2 TRBV7-9 TGTGCCAGCAGCCCTACTAGCGGGGGGGCGAATGAGCAGTTCTTC CASSPTSGGANEQFF
TRBJ1-1 many - TRBV6-2/TRBV6-3 TGTGCCAGCAGTTACTCCGGGGGGAACACTGAAGCTTTCTTT CASSYSGGNTEAFF
TRBJ1-1 - TRBD1 TRBV18 TGTGCCAGCTCACCATCAATATCCGGGACAGGGGGCCTCAACACTGAAGCTTTCTTT CASSPSISGTGGLNTEAFF
TRBJ2-3 few - TRBV4-2 TGTGCCAGCAGCCAAGATGGGTCTCAAGGAGCGCAGTATTTT CASSQDGSQGAQYF
TRBJ1-2 many - TRBV7-2 TGTGCCAGCAGTCGTCAGGACGGCTACACCTTC CASSRQDGYTF
TRBJ2-7 many - TRBV7-2 TGTGCCAGCAGCTTAGGGCCTGCCAGGGGCTACGAGCAGTACTTC CASSLGPARGYEQYF
TRBJ2-1 - - TRBV28 TGTGCCAGCAGTTCAAACGGACGGAGGAGCAATGAGCAGTTCTTC CASSSNGRRSNEQFF
TRBJ2-6 many - TRBV15 TGTGCCACCAGCCCAACCCACGGACAGTTCTCTGGGGCCAACGTCCTGACTTTC CATSPTHGQFSGANVLTF
TRBJ2-7 few - TRBV20-1 TGCAGTGCTAGAGTACCCGGACGGGGCCCCTACGAGCAGTACTTC CSARVPGRGPYEQYF
TRBJ2-3 - TRBD2 TRBV2 TGTGCCAGCAGTCCGGGACTAGATGATACGCAGTATTTT CASSPGLDDTQYF
TRBJ2-5 many - TRBV6-1 TGTGCCAGCAGTGATCAAGGGGGGGGGCAAGAGACCCAGTACTTC CASSDQGGGQETQYF
TRBJ2-1 - TRBD1 TRBV5-1 TGCGCCAGCAGCCGGGGACAGGCGACCCCCAATGAGCAGTTCTTC CASSRGQATPNEQFF
TRBJ2-2 few TRBD2 TRBV29-1 TGCAGCGTTAGTTTCCGAGCGGGGGCCAATGGCGGGGAGCTGTTTTTT CSVSFRAGANGGELFF
TRBJ1-1 - - TRBV2 TGTGCCAGCAGATCCGCCCGGGGGGTGAACACTGAAGCTTTCTTT CASRSARGVNTEAFF
TRBJ1-2 many - TRBV29-1 TGCAGCGTCCCCCACCCCCCAGGGACCTATGGCTACACCTTC CSVPHPPGTYGYTF
TRBJ1-5 many TRBD1 TRBV20-1 TGCAGTGCTAGATCCTGGGACAGGGGTAGGAGCAATCAGCCCCAGCATTTT CSARSWDRGRSNQPQHF
TRBJ1-5 few - TRBV20-1 TGCAGTGCTAGTATTCGGAATCAGCCCCAGCATTTT CSASIRNQPQHF
TRBJ1-6 many - TRBV19 TGTGCCAGTAGTATACTGGAGAATTCACCCCTCCACTTT CASSILENSPLHF
TRBJ1-5 few - TRBV28 TGTGCCTCCCAGCGGGGACAGCCCCAGCATTTT CASQRGQPQHF